A selection of T cell receptor beta chains follows, all from one sample in a study of T-cell memory formation after mild COVID-19. TCRdb itself ran the 5' RACE reads through MiXCR, one entry per CDR3 protein. The sample holds around 190,000 distinct CDR3 sequences, less than 20% seen once. What was sequenced was PBMCs or a T cell subset sorted from them (not recorded which). These receptor sequences come from a man between 18 and 35 years old who had mild COVID-19 (a few samples of this study predate the infection). Cell type and time point are not known. The CDR3 runs from the conserved cysteine through the conserved F or W. D genes are given only for firm matches. The size of a clone is reported for some rows only, either as once, few or many, or as a class for expanded clones.

V gene,D gene,J gene,clone size,CDR3 DNA,CDR3 protein
TRBV4-3,.,TRBJ2-1,few,TGCGCCAGCAGCCAAGATGGCAGGGGCGATGAGCAGTTCTTC,CASSQDGRGDEQFF
TRBV5-1,.,TRBJ2-1,.,TGCGCCAGCACCCCGGTTGGGCTGTCCTACAATGAGCAGTTCTTC,CASTPVGLSYNEQFF
TRBV12-3/TRBV12-4,TRBD2,TRBJ2-2,few,TGTGCCAGCAGTTCGACTAGCGGGGGAGTTACCGGGGAGCTGTTTTTT,CASSSTSGGVTGELFF
TRBV12-3/TRBV12-4,TRBD1,TRBJ1-6,few,TGTGCCAGCAGTGCACAGGGGGCGACGAATTCACCCCTCCACTTT,CASSAQGATNSPLHF
TRBV20-1,.,TRBJ1-2,.,TGCAGTGCTAGAGGGCACTTTAACTATGGCTACACCTTC,CSARGHFNYGYTF
TRBV4-1,.,TRBJ2-1,.,TGCGCCAGCAGCCAAGACGGCTCGGAGGGTATCCATGAGCAGTTCTTC,CASSQDGSEGIHEQFF
TRBV7-2,.,TRBJ1-2,few,TGTGCCAGCAGCCCCGGGGGGAGGGCGGGCTACACCTTC,CASSPGGRAGYTF
TRBV12-3/TRBV12-4,.,TRBJ2-3,.,TGTGCCAGCGGCCTAGCCGATACGCAGTATTTT,CASGLADTQYF
TRBV2,TRBD2,TRBJ2-5,.,TGTGCCAGCAGGCCTAGCGGGGGGGCCGGAGAAGAGACCCAGTACTTC,CASRPSGGAGEETQYF
TRBV6-5,.,TRBJ1-2,few,TGTGCCAGCAGGGGGGGCACCGCTAACTATGGCTACACCTTC,CASRGGTANYGYTF
TRBV20-1,TRBD1,TRBJ2-4,.,TGCAGTGCCACCGATACAGGGGACATTCAGTACTTC,CSATDTGDIQYF
TRBV7-2,.,TRBJ2-3,.,TGTGCCAGCAGCTTAGCGCCCAGTCCAGATACGCAGTATTTT,CASSLAPSPDTQYF
TRBV7-2,.,TRBJ1-2,few,TGTGCCAGCAGCTTAGAGCCAGGGGCGTCCTCTAACTATGGCTACACCTTC,CASSLEPGASSNYGYTF
TRBV7-2,.,TRBJ2-4,.,TGTGCCAGCGATCAACAGGGCGTGAAAAACATTCAGTACTTC,CASDQQGVKNIQYF
TRBV5-1,TRBD1,TRBJ1-1,.,TGCGCCAGCAACCTAGGGACAGTGAACACTGAAGCTTTCTTT,CASNLGTVNTEAFF
TRBV29-1,.,TRBJ1-1,.,TGCAGCGGTTTACAGTACATGAACACTGAAGCTTTCTTT,CSGLQYMNTEAFF
TRBV7-9,TRBD1,TRBJ1-6,.,TGTGCCAGCAGCCCTACCGGGACAGTTTCACCCCTCCACTTT,CASSPTGTVSPLHF
TRBV6-2/TRBV6-3,.,TRBJ2-3,.,TGTGCCAGCAGTTACTCGAGGACTTCTAGCACAGATACGCAGTATTTT,CASSYSRTSSTDTQYF
TRBV5-1,.,TRBJ2-1,.,TGCGCTACTACGGGGGGCGATTCCTACAATGAGCAGTTCTTC,CATTGGDSYNEQFF
TRBV20-1,.,TRBJ2-5,few,TGCAGTGCAGGGAAGGGGGGACAAGAGACCCAGTACTTC,CSAGKGGQETQYF
TRBV27,.,TRBJ1-2,few,TGTGCCAGCAGTTTAGGCCAGCGTGATGGCTACACCTTC,CASSLGQRDGYTF
TRBV7-2,TRBD1,TRBJ1-4,many,TGTGCCAGCAGCCCATGGACAGGGATTGACGAAAAACTGTTTTTT,CASSPWTGIDEKLFF
TRBV30,.,TRBJ1-6,.,TGTGCCTGGAGTGGGGGGGATAATTCACCCCTCCACTTT,CAWSGGDNSPLHF
TRBV7-8,.,TRBJ2-5,.,TGTGCCAGCAGCTTAGGTCATCGAGAGACCCAGTACTTC,CASSLGHRETQYF
TRBV2,TRBD1,TRBJ1-5,few,TGTGCCAGCAGCCTGGGACAGGTTTTTAGGCAGCCCCAGCATTTT,CASSLGQVFRQPQHF
TRBV4-1,.,TRBJ2-5,many,TGCGCCAGCAGCCAGGGCGGGACCCAGTACTTC,CASSQGGTQYF
TRBV6-5,.,TRBJ2-6,.,TGTGCCAGCAGTTCAAGAGGGGATTCTGGGGCCAACGTCCTGACTTTC,CASSSRGDSGANVLTF
TRBV20-1,TRBD1,TRBJ1-1,.,TGCAGTGCGGATCAACGAATCGGCCCGAAACAGGGGTCGAACACTGAAGCTTTCTTT,CSADQRIGPKQGSNTEAFF
TRBV14,.,TRBJ2-5,.,TGTGCCAGCAGCCCACGCGGCGGGGGCCTTGTGGAGACCCAGTACTTC,CASSPRGGGLVETQYF
TRBV10-3,TRBD2,TRBJ2-7,.,TGTGCCATCGGGACTAGCGGGGGGGCCGCAGGCGAGCAGTACTTC,CAIGTSGGAAGEQYF
TRBV2,TRBD2,TRBJ2-7,.,TGTGCCAGCAGCCGAACTAGCGGGGGGCCCTACGAGCAGTACTTC,CASSRTSGGPYEQYF
TRBV10-3,TRBD1,TRBJ2-2,few,TGTGCCACACTACAGGGGGCCGACACCGGGGAGCTGTTTTTT,CATLQGADTGELFF
TRBV5-5,.,TRBJ2-4,.,TGTGCCAGCAGTTTTAACATCGGGGGCTACGAAGACATTCAGTACTTC,CASSFNIGGYEDIQYF
TRBV11-2,TRBD1,TRBJ1-1,few,TGTGCCAGCAGCCTGGGACAGGGGGAGTCGGCTTTCTTT,CASSLGQGESAFF
TRBV3-1,.,TRBJ1-1,few,TGTGCCAGCAGCCCATTTGGGGGGAACACTGAAGCTTTCTTT,CASSPFGGNTEAFF
TRBV7-2,.,TRBJ2-1,few,TGTGCCAGCAGCCTAAACACGGCTGGACAGTTCTTC,CASSLNTAGQFF
TRBV5-1,TRBD1,TRBJ2-7,.,TGCGCCAGCAGCGTGGAAGCGGGACAGGGGGCGGACGAGCAGTACTTC,CASSVEAGQGADEQYF
TRBV18,.,TRBJ1-2,.,TGTGCCAGCTCACCCAGGGCAGGTACGGAAACCTTC,CASSPRAGTETF
TRBV12-3/TRBV12-4,.,TRBJ2-2,.,TGTGCCAGCAGTTTCCGTTCCTCGAACACCGGGGAGCTGTTTTTT,CASSFRSSNTGELFF
TRBV5-5,TRBD1,TRBJ1-1,.,TGTGCCAGCAGCAGAGGACAGGGGGTTCTAACTGAAGCTTTCTTT,CASSRGQGVLTEAFF
TRBV3-1,TRBD2,TRBJ2-5,few,TGTGCCAGCAGCCAAGATGGGACTAGCTCGAAGACCCAGTACTTC,CASSQDGTSSKTQYF
TRBV5-1,.,TRBJ2-3,few,TGCGCCAGCAGCTTGGAGGGTAGACCAATTCCAGATACGCAGTATTTT,CASSLEGRPIPDTQYF
TRBV7-2,.,TRBJ1-5,few,TGTGCCAGCAGCTCGCGGGGGGGAAATCAGCCCCAGCATTTT,CASSSRGGNQPQHF
TRBV5-1,TRBD1,TRBJ2-3,.,TGCGCCAGCAGCCCGACAGGGGCGCTGGATACGCAGTATTTT,CASSPTGALDTQYF
TRBV6-5,TRBD2,TRBJ2-3,many,TGTGCCAGCAGTTCGGGCGGGAGGAGCACAGATACGCAGTATTTT,CASSSGGRSTDTQYF
TRBV6-2/TRBV6-3,.,TRBJ1-4,.,TGTGCCAGCAGTCCGTCTGAAAAACTGTTTTTT,CASSPSEKLFF
TRBV4-2,TRBD1,TRBJ1-1,.,TGTGCCAGCAGCCCCGGACAGGGGGGAGGGAACACTGAAGCTTTCTTT,CASSPGQGGGNTEAFF
TRBV7-6,.,TRBJ2-3,.,TGTGCCAGCAGCCCCACGACCGGGACCCTACGAGATACGCAGTATTTT,CASSPTTGTLRDTQYF
TRBV12-5,TRBD1,TRBJ1-4,.,TGTGCTAGTGCGCCGGGGGACAGGGCTGGGGAAAAACTGTTTTTT,CASAPGDRAGEKLFF
TRBV4-3,TRBD1,TRBJ2-3,few,TGCGCCAGCAGCCAGTCGGACAGGGGGCAAACGCAGTATTTT,CASSQSDRGQTQYF
TRBV4-3,TRBD2,TRBJ2-3,.,TGCGCCAGCAGCCCCTATCTAGCGGGGGCGAGGCATACGCAGTATTTT,CASSPYLAGARHTQYF
TRBV29-1,.,TRBJ2-3,few,TGCAGCGGGCTCTTGGTTACTAGCACAGATACGCAGTATTTT,CSGLLVTSTDTQYF
TRBV7-2,TRBD1,TRBJ1-1,few,TGTGCCAGCACCCCGGGGGAGGGGGCATACACTGAAGCTTTCTTT,CASTPGEGAYTEAFF
TRBV7-9,TRBD1,TRBJ1-1,.,TGTGCCGGTCAAAACAGGGGTGAAGCTTTCTTT,CAGQNRGEAFF
TRBV7-3,TRBD1,TRBJ2-2,few,TGTGCCAGCAGCTCCAAAGGGGGACAGGGGGACGGGGAGCTGTTTTTT,CASSSKGGQGDGELFF
TRBV7-2,.,TRBJ1-2,.,TGTGCCAGCAGACGAGCACCGACCTATGGCTACACCTTC,CASRRAPTYGYTF